This T cell receptor (beta chain) was captured in a study of blood T cells in healthy people across ages. Turning to the study itself: Per two T cells, template switching captured roughly one barcoded beta molecule. Notes on the study in general: Conclusively comparing naive with antigen-experienced cells was impossible with unsorted PBMCs.

Remarks on this clonotype: The antigen remains undetermined.

The authors ran a second PCR of about 7 to 11 cycles using a sample-barcoded 5' primer and a J-beta primer mix. Each cDNA molecule, via a template-switch adaptor with 12 random nucleotides, was tagged. TCRdb re-derived calls from the 5' RACE reads in MiXCR, one entry per CDR3 protein. The profile shows roughly 830,000 distinct CDR3 sequences, around 62% of them singletons. For every donor, a draw yielded 9.5 to 10 milliliters of peripheral blood. The sample consisted of blood. This clonotype was obtained from a man aged 25 to 40 in good health.

The CDR3 loop is CATSDLTYGYTF. Here the CDR3 DNA reads TGTGCCACCAGTGATTTGACCTATGGCTACACCTTC. The V gene is TRBV24-1, the J gene TRBJ1-2, with unresolved D. This CDR3 region has 12 residues. Trimming pared 0 bases from V and 4 bases from J, leaving 2 bases between. Looked up from germline, CDR1 is KGHDR and CDR2 is SFDVKD.